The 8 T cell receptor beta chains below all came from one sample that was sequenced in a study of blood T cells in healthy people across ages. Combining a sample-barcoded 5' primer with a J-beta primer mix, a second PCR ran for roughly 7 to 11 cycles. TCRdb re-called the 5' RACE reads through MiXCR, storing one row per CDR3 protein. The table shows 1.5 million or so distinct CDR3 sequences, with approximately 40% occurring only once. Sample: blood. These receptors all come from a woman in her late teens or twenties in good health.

In DNA form, the CDR3 reads TGTGCCAGCAGCCTGTTGGGGCAGGGCGGGAATGAGCAGTTCTTC. This translates into CASSLLGQGGNEQFF. This chain links TRBV13 with TRBJ2-1; D may correspond to TRBD1 or TRBD2 (5 bases each). Per germline, CDR1 PRHDT and CDR2 FYEKMQ (reference sequence). The CDR3 totals 15 residues. V gave up 5 bases and J gave up 7 bases, with 18 bases separating them.

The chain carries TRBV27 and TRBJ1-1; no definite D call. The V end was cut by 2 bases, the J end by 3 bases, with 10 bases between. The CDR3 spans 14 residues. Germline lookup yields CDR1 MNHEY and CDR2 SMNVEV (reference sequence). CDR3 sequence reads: CASSLEPFHTEAFF. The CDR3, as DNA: TGTGCCAGCAGTTTAGAACCTTTCCACACTGAAGCTTTCTTT.

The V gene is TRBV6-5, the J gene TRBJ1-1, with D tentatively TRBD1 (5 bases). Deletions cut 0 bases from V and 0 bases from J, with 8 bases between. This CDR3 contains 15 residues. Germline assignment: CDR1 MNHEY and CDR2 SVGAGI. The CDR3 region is CASSYSGAMNTEAFF. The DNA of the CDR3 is TGTGCCAGCAGTTACTCCGGGGCGATGAACACTGAAGCTTTCTTT.

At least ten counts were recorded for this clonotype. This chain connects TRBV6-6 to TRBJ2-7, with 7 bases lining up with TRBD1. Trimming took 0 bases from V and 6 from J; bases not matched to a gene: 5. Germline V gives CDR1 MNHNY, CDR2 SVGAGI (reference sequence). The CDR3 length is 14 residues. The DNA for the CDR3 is TGTGCCAGCAGTTACTCTGAGGGGGCGGTCGAGCAGTACTTC. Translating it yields CASSYSEGAVEQYF.

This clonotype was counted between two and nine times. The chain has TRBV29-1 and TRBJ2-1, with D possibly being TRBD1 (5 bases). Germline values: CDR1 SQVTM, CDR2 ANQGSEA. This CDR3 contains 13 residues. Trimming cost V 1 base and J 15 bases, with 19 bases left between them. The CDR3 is CSVEVWGSNLMFF. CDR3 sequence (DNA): TGCAGCGTTGAAGTATGGGGCTCAAACCTAATGTTCTTC.

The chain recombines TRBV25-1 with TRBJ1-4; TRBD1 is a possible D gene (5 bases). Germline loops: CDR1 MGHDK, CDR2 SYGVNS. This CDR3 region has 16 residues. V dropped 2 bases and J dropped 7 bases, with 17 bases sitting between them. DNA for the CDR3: TGTGCCAGCAGTGAACGGGGGGTCGGGGCGGGTGAAAAACTGTTTTTT. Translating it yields CASSERGVGAGEKLFF.

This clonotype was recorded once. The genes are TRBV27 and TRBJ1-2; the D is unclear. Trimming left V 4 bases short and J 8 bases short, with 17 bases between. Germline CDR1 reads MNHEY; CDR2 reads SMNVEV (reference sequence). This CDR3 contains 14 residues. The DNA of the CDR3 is TGTGCCAGCAGTTCGAATGGAGGGAGCGGCGGCTACACCTTC. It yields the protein CASSSNGGSGGYTF.

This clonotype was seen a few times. The CDR3 protein is CASSAPGQVNYGYTF. Here the CDR3 DNA reads TGTGCCAGCAGCGCTCCGGGACAGGTTAACTATGGCTACACCTTC. The chain joins TRBV7-8 to TRBJ1-2; 8 bases line up with TRBD1. The CDR3 sequence is 15 residues long. The junction had 6 bases not matched to a gene; V was cut back by 5 bases and J by 1 base. CDR1 and CDR2 from the germline V gene are SGHVS and FQNEAQ. Variable domain in full (rest from reference TRBV7-8 and TRBJ1-2): GAGVSQSPRYKVAKRGQDVALRCDPISGHVSLFWYQQALGQGPEFLTYFQNEAQLDKSGLPSDRFFAERPEGSVSTLKIQRTQQEDSAVYLCASSAPGQVNYGYTFGSGTRLTVV.